This is a list of T cell receptor beta chains from one sample in a study of spatial heterogeneity in lung cancer. TCRdb processed the 5' RACE reads anew with MiXCR; each CDR3 protein has one entry. The sample gives 900 to 1,400 distinct CDR3 sequences, roughly 26% of which show up once; 15% to 25% is in the top ten. The source was lung tumor tissue, collected at surgery. The receptor source for this set is a male donor with early-stage non-small cell lung cancer. Each CDR3 is given with its conserved first and last residue. Each record gives: D gene, clone size, J gene, V gene, CDR3 DNA, CDR3 protein. The D gene is left open where the match is weak. Size tells how often a clone was seen (once, few, many) or the class of an expanded clone, and some rows leave it out.

d_gene: TRBD2
abundance: few
j_gene: TRBJ2-3
v_gene: TRBV20-1
CDR3nt: TGCAGTGCAGTAGCGGGAGCCGAGAGGAGCAAAGATACGCAGTATTTT
CDR3aa: CSAVAGAERSKDTQYF

d_gene: .
abundance: large
j_gene: TRBJ2-2
v_gene: TRBV4-2
CDR3nt: TGTGCCAGCAGCCAATCCTTTCTTTTCCGGGGGAACGACACCGGGGAGCTGTTTTTT
CDR3aa: CASSQSFLFRGNDTGELFF

d_gene: .
abundance: .
j_gene: TRBJ2-5
v_gene: TRBV5-4
CDR3nt: TGTGCCAGCAGCTTGGTCGGGGCCCAAGAGACCCAGTACTTC
CDR3aa: CASSLVGAQETQYF

d_gene: .
abundance: large
j_gene: TRBJ2-7
v_gene: TRBV4-1
CDR3nt: TGCGCCAGCAGCCAAGACGGACGGGGGACTTACGAGCAGTACTTC
CDR3aa: CASSQDGRGTYEQYF

d_gene: .
abundance: many
j_gene: TRBJ1-2
v_gene: TRBV6-1
CDR3nt: TGTGCCAGCAGACCCGTGCTCCTAGGGGCTTGGGGCTACACCTTC
CDR3aa: CASRPVLLGAWGYTF

d_gene: TRBD1
abundance: few
j_gene: TRBJ1-2
v_gene: TRBV7-2
CDR3nt: TGTGCCAGCAGCCCGGGACAGGCGTGGGGCTACACCTTC
CDR3aa: CASSPGQAWGYTF

d_gene: TRBD1
abundance: large
j_gene: TRBJ2-5
v_gene: TRBV7-8
CDR3nt: TGTGCCAGCAGCCTCAGGACAGGGGTTGGGGCCGGAGAGACCCAGTACTTC
CDR3aa: CASSLRTGVGAGETQYF

d_gene: .
abundance: large
j_gene: TRBJ1-4
v_gene: TRBV28
CDR3nt: TGTGCCAGCAGTTTCGGGGGCGATGAAAAACTGTTTTTT
CDR3aa: CASSFGGDEKLFF

d_gene: TRBD2
abundance: .
j_gene: TRBJ2-1
v_gene: TRBV7-9
CDR3nt: TGTGCCAGCAGCTCCAGGACTAGCGGGAGGAATATGGAGCAGTTCTTC
CDR3aa: CASSSRTSGRNMEQFF

d_gene: .
abundance: many
j_gene: TRBJ1-5
v_gene: TRBV6-1
CDR3nt: TGTGCCAGCGCTTGGGGGGTAAGCAATCAGCCCCAGCATTTT
CDR3aa: CASAWGVSNQPQHF

d_gene: .
abundance: .
j_gene: TRBJ1-5
v_gene: TRBV12-3/TRBV12-4
CDR3nt: TGTGCCAGCAGTTCGGGTGTAAGCAATCAGCCCCAGCATTTT
CDR3aa: CASSSGVSNQPQHF

d_gene: .
abundance: .
j_gene: TRBJ2-2
v_gene: TRBV27
CDR3nt: TGTGCCAGCAGTACACCGGGTTTTGAACCCGGGGAGCTGTTTTTT
CDR3aa: CASSTPGFEPGELFF

d_gene: .
abundance: large
j_gene: TRBJ2-7
v_gene: TRBV19
CDR3nt: TGTGCCAGTATAGGGGATTCTCGCGAGCAGTACTTC
CDR3aa: CASIGDSREQYF

d_gene: TRBD1
abundance: .
j_gene: TRBJ1-1
v_gene: TRBV7-9
CDR3nt: TGTGCCAGCAGCTTTGCGGACAGGGCCGAACAAGGAGCTTTCTTT
CDR3aa: CASSFADRAEQGAFF

d_gene: TRBD2
abundance: large
j_gene: TRBJ2-3
v_gene: TRBV19
CDR3nt: TGTGCCAGTACCCGACGGGAGGGGGTTGATACGCAGTATTTT
CDR3aa: CASTRREGVDTQYF

d_gene: TRBD1
abundance: medium-sized
j_gene: TRBJ2-3
v_gene: TRBV10-1
CDR3nt: TGCGCCAGCAGTGAGTCGGCCCGGGACAGGACGACTAGCACAGATACGCAGTATTTT
CDR3aa: CASSESARDRTTSTDTQYF

d_gene: .
abundance: once
j_gene: TRBJ2-1
v_gene: TRBV20-1
CDR3nt: TGCAGTGCTAGCTGGCTAGTTTACAATGAGCAGTTCTTC
CDR3aa: CSASWLVYNEQFF

d_gene: TRBD2
abundance: .
j_gene: TRBJ2-5
v_gene: TRBV7-9
CDR3nt: TGTGCCAGCAGCCAAGCGGGGGTATCCCAAGAGACCCAGTACTTC
CDR3aa: CASSQAGVSQETQYF

d_gene: .
abundance: medium-sized
j_gene: TRBJ1-1
v_gene: TRBV19
CDR3nt: TGTGCCAGTAGCCGATTGACAAGAACGGACACTGAAGCTTTCTTT
CDR3aa: CASSRLTRTDTEAFF

d_gene: .
abundance: medium-sized
j_gene: TRBJ2-2
v_gene: TRBV7-2
CDR3nt: TGTGCCAGCAGCCCCGGGGCGCGGGCGAACACCGGGGAGCTGTTTTTT
CDR3aa: CASSPGARANTGELFF

d_gene: .
abundance: many
j_gene: TRBJ2-3
v_gene: TRBV7-9
CDR3nt: TGTGCCAGCAGCTTAGAGACCGGACCCCCAGATACGCAGTATTTT
CDR3aa: CASSLETGPPDTQYF

d_gene: .
abundance: medium-sized
j_gene: TRBJ1-5
v_gene: TRBV7-2
CDR3nt: TGTGCCAGCAGCGCAGGGGCGTGGAATCAGCCCCAGCATTTT
CDR3aa: CASSAGAWNQPQHF

d_gene: .
abundance: large
j_gene: TRBJ1-1
v_gene: TRBV7-6
CDR3nt: TGTGCCAGCAGCCCCCAGGCCCAGGGAATGAACACTGAAGCTTTCTTT
CDR3aa: CASSPQAQGMNTEAFF

d_gene: .
abundance: .
j_gene: TRBJ2-3
v_gene: TRBV5-1
CDR3nt: TGCGCCAGCAGCTTGGACAGGGCCAGCACAGATACGCAGTATTTT
CDR3aa: CASSLDRASTDTQYF

d_gene: TRBD1
abundance: many
j_gene: TRBJ2-4
v_gene: TRBV2
CDR3nt: TGTGCCAGCAGCACAACAGGGGGGATAGGCATTCAGTACTTC
CDR3aa: CASSTTGGIGIQYF

d_gene: .
abundance: large
j_gene: TRBJ1-6
v_gene: TRBV28
CDR3nt: TGTGCCAGCAGTATTCCCGGAGACGGGAATTCACCCCTCCACTTT
CDR3aa: CASSIPGDGNSPLHF

d_gene: .
abundance: .
j_gene: TRBJ2-3
v_gene: TRBV11-2
CDR3nt: TGTGCCAGCGCTGATGGGGGGACGATCACAGATACGCAGTATTTT
CDR3aa: CASADGGTITDTQYF

d_gene: TRBD2
abundance: .
j_gene: TRBJ2-7
v_gene: TRBV3-1
CDR3nt: TGTGCCAGCAGCCAAACCGGCGGACTAGCGGTCATCTCCTACGAGCAGTACTTC
CDR3aa: CASSQTGGLAVISYEQYF

d_gene: .
abundance: medium-sized
j_gene: TRBJ2-2
v_gene: TRBV12-3/TRBV12-4
CDR3nt: TGTGCCAGCAGTACCCAGAGGAAAACCGGGGAGCTGTTTTTT
CDR3aa: CASSTQRKTGELFF

d_gene: .
abundance: .
j_gene: TRBJ1-5
v_gene: TRBV20-1
CDR3nt: TGCAGTGCTAGTTACGGAGATAGCAATCAGCCCCAGCATTTT
CDR3aa: CSASYGDSNQPQHF

d_gene: .
abundance: large
j_gene: TRBJ2-3
v_gene: TRBV20-1
CDR3nt: TGCAGTGCTTCAACCGGACTATTACGCACAGATACGCAGTATTTT
CDR3aa: CSASTGLLRTDTQYF

d_gene: TRBD1
abundance: large
j_gene: TRBJ2-7
v_gene: TRBV28
CDR3nt: TGTGCCAGCAGCCTGACAGGGAAGCAGTACTTC
CDR3aa: CASSLTGKQYF

d_gene: TRBD2
abundance: large
j_gene: TRBJ2-2
v_gene: TRBV28
CDR3nt: TGTGCCAGCAGTACTCCGGGACTAGCGGGGGATGGAAACACCGGGGAGCTGTTTTTT
CDR3aa: CASSTPGLAGDGNTGELFF

d_gene: .
abundance: large
j_gene: TRBJ2-1
v_gene: TRBV20-1
CDR3nt: TGCAGTGCTAGCCCTCCTGGAGGGGTCAATGAGCAGTTCTTC
CDR3aa: CSASPPGGVNEQFF

d_gene: .
abundance: medium-sized
j_gene: TRBJ2-3
v_gene: TRBV5-6
CDR3nt: TGTGCCAGCAGCCCCGGAGGCCGGACAAGCACAGATACGCAGTATTTT
CDR3aa: CASSPGGRTSTDTQYF

d_gene: TRBD2
abundance: large
j_gene: TRBJ2-5
v_gene: TRBV23-1
CDR3nt: TGCGCCAGCAGTCAATTCTGGGGGAGGGCCACGAAGACCCAGTACTTC
CDR3aa: CASSQFWGRATKTQYF

d_gene: TRBD1
abundance: large
j_gene: TRBJ2-1
v_gene: TRBV28
CDR3nt: TGTGCCAGCGGACAGGGGAACTACAATGAGCAGTTCTTC
CDR3aa: CASGQGNYNEQFF

d_gene: .
abundance: large
j_gene: TRBJ2-7
v_gene: TRBV27
CDR3nt: TGTGCCAGCAGCCCGAAACTGGACTCCTACGAGCAGTACTTC
CDR3aa: CASSPKLDSYEQYF

d_gene: .
abundance: medium-sized
j_gene: TRBJ2-1
v_gene: TRBV7-9
CDR3nt: TGTGCCAGCAGCCGCAGTCGAATTGATAGGGGAGCGGACAATGAGCAGTTCTTC
CDR3aa: CASSRSRIDRGADNEQFF

d_gene: TRBD2
abundance: large
j_gene: TRBJ2-5
v_gene: TRBV5-1
CDR3nt: TGCGCCAGCAGCTTGGAATGGACTAGAGAGACCCAGTACTTC
CDR3aa: CASSLEWTRETQYF

d_gene: .
abundance: large
j_gene: TRBJ2-5
v_gene: TRBV6-5
CDR3nt: TGTGCCAGCAGTTCCTGGACAGTGCAAGAGACCCAGTACTTC
CDR3aa: CASSSWTVQETQYF

d_gene: .
abundance: medium-sized
j_gene: TRBJ1-2
v_gene: TRBV6-5
CDR3nt: TGTGCCAGCAGTTACGATGGAAACTATGGCTACACCTTC
CDR3aa: CASSYDGNYGYTF

d_gene: .
abundance: few
j_gene: TRBJ2-7
v_gene: TRBV15
CDR3nt: TGTGCCACCAGCATCGGTCGAATTGGCGGCTACGAGCAGTACTTC
CDR3aa: CATSIGRIGGYEQYF

d_gene: TRBD1
abundance: large
j_gene: TRBJ2-7
v_gene: TRBV7-9
CDR3nt: TGTGCCAGCAGCCCCAGGGGGCGGAACGAGCAGTACTTC
CDR3aa: CASSPRGRNEQYF

d_gene: TRBD1
abundance: few
j_gene: TRBJ1-2
v_gene: TRBV6-1
CDR3nt: TGTGCCACCGTGGAGGGGGCCTACTATGGCTACACCTTC
CDR3aa: CATVEGAYYGYTF

d_gene: .
abundance: medium-sized
j_gene: TRBJ2-7
v_gene: TRBV28
CDR3nt: TGTGCCAGCAGTTCCTATTCCTACGAGCAGTACTTC
CDR3aa: CASSSYSYEQYF

d_gene: .
abundance: .
j_gene: TRBJ2-1
v_gene: TRBV28
CDR3nt: TGTGCCAGCAGTTTACTGAGAGGAATACCCTACAATGAGCAGTTCTTC
CDR3aa: CASSLLRGIPYNEQFF

d_gene: .
abundance: .
j_gene: TRBJ1-5
v_gene: TRBV18
CDR3nt: TGTGCCAGCTCACGGACGGATAGCAATCAGCCCCAGCATTTT
CDR3aa: CASSRTDSNQPQHF

d_gene: TRBD1
abundance: .
j_gene: TRBJ1-1
v_gene: TRBV10-3
CDR3nt: TGTGCCATACAGGGGTCCAGGGTGAACACTGAAGCTTTCTTT
CDR3aa: CAIQGSRVNTEAFF

d_gene: .
abundance: .
j_gene: TRBJ2-3
v_gene: TRBV5-5
CDR3nt: TGTGCCAGCAGCTTGGTGGGGGCAGATACGCAGTATTTT
CDR3aa: CASSLVGADTQYF

d_gene: .
abundance: large
j_gene: TRBJ1-6
v_gene: TRBV7-9
CDR3nt: TGTGCCAGCAGCTTAGGTTCGCAGGCCCTCATCCCCCTCCACTTT
CDR3aa: CASSLGSQALIPLHF

d_gene: .
abundance: medium-sized
j_gene: TRBJ2-3
v_gene: TRBV19
CDR3nt: TGTGCCAGTTGTCTCAAAGTTAGCACAGATACGCAGTATTTT
CDR3aa: CASCLKVSTDTQYF

d_gene: .
abundance: .
j_gene: TRBJ2-7
v_gene: TRBV5-1
CDR3nt: TGCGCCAGCAGCGGAGACATCTACGAGCAGTACTTC
CDR3aa: CASSGDIYEQYF

d_gene: .
abundance: .
j_gene: TRBJ2-5
v_gene: TRBV2
CDR3nt: TGTGCCAGCAGTGAAGAGTCTGAAGAGACCCAGTACTTC
CDR3aa: CASSEESEETQYF

d_gene: .
abundance: .
j_gene: TRBJ1-6
v_gene: TRBV7-2
CDR3nt: TGTGCCAGCAGCTTAGCGGGTGGGGTCACGAATTCACCCCTCCACTTT
CDR3aa: CASSLAGGVTNSPLHF

d_gene: TRBD2
abundance: .
j_gene: TRBJ2-2
v_gene: TRBV7-8
CDR3nt: TGTGCCGGAATCCGGGGGACTAGCGGGATCGGGGAGCTGTTTTTT
CDR3aa: CAGIRGTSGIGELFF

d_gene: .
abundance: .
j_gene: TRBJ2-3
v_gene: TRBV19
CDR3nt: TGTGCCAGTAGTATAGGACAGAGCAAGGGGATCTATAACATCCTGCAGTATTTT
CDR3aa: CASSIGQSKGIYNILQYF

d_gene: .
abundance: large
j_gene: TRBJ1-1
v_gene: TRBV3-1
CDR3nt: TGTGCCAGCAGACACCACCTGAACACTGAAGCTTTCTTT
CDR3aa: CASRHHLNTEAFF

d_gene: .
abundance: .
j_gene: TRBJ2-3
v_gene: TRBV3-1
CDR3nt: TGTGCCAGCAGCCAAGAGTGGGAGGCGAGCACAGATACGCAGTATTTT
CDR3aa: CASSQEWEASTDTQYF